Listed below are T cell receptor beta chains from one sample, sequenced in a study of neurological immune-mediated disorders. Using its own MiXCR run on the 5' RACE reads, TCRdb lists one record per CDR3 protein. The sample carries under 90,000 distinct CDR3 sequences, 10% recorded once. Sequenced material: PBMCs. The receptors here all came from a man aged 35 to 55 in good health. The CDR3 runs from the conserved cysteine through the conserved F or W. The D gene is left open where the match is weak. Clone size is given for some rows only: seen once, a few or many times, or a class if the clone is expanded.

D | J | size | V | length | DNA | CDR3
- | TRBJ2-2 | many | TRBV11-2 | 14 | TGTGCCAGCAGCTTAATAGCGAACACCGGGGAGCTGTTTTTT | CASSLIANTGELFF
- | TRBJ2-4 | many | TRBV3-1 | 15 | TGTGCCAGCAGCCGGACAGCCCTAGCCAAAAACATTCAGTACTTC | CASSRTALAKNIQYF
- | TRBJ2-1 | many | TRBV7-9 | 17 | TGTGCCAGCAGCTTAGGATTCGGGAGCGATTCCTACAATGAGCAGTTCTTC | CASSLGFGSDSYNEQFF
- | TRBJ2-5 | many | TRBV2 | 13 | TGTGCCAGCACCGACCCAGGGTGGAAGACCCAGTACTTC | CASTDPGWKTQYF
- | TRBJ2-7 | many | TRBV6-6 | 14 | TGTGCCAGCACCCTCGGAGGCAGCTCCTACGAGCAGTACTTC | CASTLGGSSYEQYF
- | TRBJ2-3 | - | TRBV19 | 13 | TGTGCCAGTAGTCCTCGACAGGCCGATACGCAGTATTTT | CASSPRQADTQYF
- | TRBJ2-7 | many | TRBV11-2 | 13 | TGTGCCAGCAGCTTAGATGGGACCCCCCATCAGTACTTC | CASSLDGTPHQYF
TRBD1 | TRBJ2-1 | many | TRBV18 | 13 | TGTGCCAGCTCACCGCGACAGGGCGATGAGCAGTTCTTC | CASSPRQGDEQFF
- | TRBJ2-3 | - | TRBV28 | 15 | TGTGCCAGCAGTTCCTCTTGGGAAAGCACAGATACGCAGTATTTT | CASSSSWESTDTQYF
- | TRBJ2-3 | many | TRBV10-3 | 14 | TGTGCCATCACAGGCGGGAACCACCCAGATACGCAGTATTTT | CAITGGNHPDTQYF
- | TRBJ1-1 | many | TRBV6-7 | 16 | TGTGCCACCTCCGGGACTCCCCCCAAGAGGGGCACTGAAGCTTTCTTT | CATSGTPPKRGTEAFF
- | TRBJ1-5 | few | TRBV15 | 15 | TGTGCCACCAGCCAAGGGCCAGGGGCTAATCAGCCCCAGCATTTT | CATSQGPGANQPQHF
- | TRBJ2-3 | many | TRBV27 | 15 | TGTGCCAGCAGAGGGATTCCGGGGTGGGCAGATACGCAGTATTTT | CASRGIPGWADTQYF
- | TRBJ1-2 | - | TRBV14 | 14 | TGTGCCAGCAGCCAAGATCTGAGAACACATGGCTACACCTTC | CASSQDLRTHGYTF
- | TRBJ2-3 | few | TRBV7-3 | 15 | TGTGCCAGCAGCTTGGGACGGACTAGCACAGATACGCAGTATTTT | CASSLGRTSTDTQYF
TRBD1 | TRBJ2-7 | many | TRBV7-2 | 15 | TGTGCCAGCAGCTTCTTTCAGGGGGCGGGGTACGAGCAGTACTTC | CASSFFQGAGYEQYF
TRBD1 | TRBJ2-1 | many | TRBV5-1 | 15 | TGCGCCAGCAGCCCGGGACAGGACGTAAACAATGAGCAGTTCTTC | CASSPGQDVNNEQFF
TRBD2 | TRBJ2-2 | many | TRBV9 | 16 | TGTGCCAGCAGCGAGACTAGCGGGAGGTACACCGGGGAGCTGTTTTTT | CASSETSGRYTGELFF
TRBD2 | TRBJ2-1 | many | TRBV9 | 15 | TGTGCCAGCAGCCCCAGCGGGAGAGGGAACAATGAGCAGTTCTTC | CASSPSGRGNNEQFF
TRBD1 | TRBJ2-5 | many | TRBV24-1 | 16 | TGTGCCACCAGTGATTGGACCCTGACAGGGGGAGAGACCCAGTACTTC | CATSDWTLTGGETQYF